This T cell receptor (beta chain) was sequenced for a study of T cell responses to AZD1222 COVID-19 vaccine. Across the study: Second-dose schedules of about 4 or about 12 weeks were combined.

Trimming left V 0 bases short and J 6 bases short, with 9 bases between. The CDR3 loop spans 13 amino acids. The germline gives CDR1 PRHDT, CDR2 FYEKMQ (reference sequence). Study outcomes and limitations: Repertoire collection took place solely once the T cell response had peaked. A mostly white British donor set with more females was recruited, and clonal diversity was possibly underestimated.

TCRdb's table, derived via immunoSEQ multiplex PCR, lists solely in-frame clones and lacks some. The table has about 110,000 clones, just under 95% seen once. This clone showed up just once. Its specificity is not known. The TCR originated in an adult in good health. The chain uses TRBV13 and TRBJ2-7; D is uncertain. The source was peripheral blood, collected on day 0 of AZD1222 vaccination. This chain's CDR3 is CASSLGGNFEQYF. CDR3 sequence (DNA): TGTGCCAGCAGCTTAGGAGGAAATTTCGAGCAGTACTTC.